This entry features one TCR beta chain sequence. The entry originates in a study of blood T cell repertoires in COVID-19. Study summary: The analysed material was cDNA or gDNA that came from T cells, B-cell-depleted T cells, or PBMCs.

Using immunoSEQ multiplex PCR, the repertoire was profiled, and TCRdb retains in-frame clones only, with some absent. In the table there are about 160,000 clones, 70% to 90% of which are singletons. The germline V gene encodes CDR1 MNHEY and CDR2 SVGEGT. CDR3 length equals 18 residues. Trimming removed 4 bases from V and 1 base from J; junction bases left unmatched: 12. V is TRBV6-2 or TRBV6-3 and J is TRBJ1-5, with 8 nucleotides matching TRBD1. What was sequenced was peripheral blood. The receptor comes from a man aged 60 to 69 with acute or convalescent COVID-19. CDR3 sequence (DNA): TGTGCCAGCAGTTTCGGACAGGGACATAGAATGAGCAATCAGCCCCAGCATTTT. Protein: CASSFGQGHRMSNQPQHF.